This is a list of T cell receptor beta chains from one sample in a study of CD8 T cells in Susac syndrome. TCRdb processed the immunoSEQ multiplex PCR reads anew with MiXCR; each CDR3 protein has one entry. The sample has under 250,000 distinct CDR3 sequences; around 93% are singletons. The sample was CD4+ T cells from PBMCs. The source of these receptors is a human donor with multiple sclerosis. The CDR3 runs from the conserved cysteine through the conserved F or W. A D gene is named only where the DNA matches it firmly. Not every row has a clone size; where given, it reads once, few, many or a size class.

V gene,clone size,D gene,J gene,CDR3 DNA,CDR3 protein
TRBV30,NA,NA,TRBJ2-3,TGTGCCTGGATGGCCAGGGGCACAGATACGCAGTATTTT,CAWMARGTDTQYF
TRBV4-2,NA,TRBD1,TRBJ1-5,TGTGCCAGCAGCCAAGGACAGGGTATAGATCAGCCCCAGCATTTT,CASSQGQGIDQPQHF
TRBV27,NA,NA,TRBJ2-5,TGTGCCGGCGCGCTCGTCCAAGAGACCCAGTACTTC,CAGALVQETQYF
TRBV12-3/TRBV12-4,NA,NA,TRBJ1-5,TGTGCCAGCAGTTCCGCAGGGCGCAATCAGCCCCAGCATTTT,CASSSAGRNQPQHF
TRBV19,NA,TRBD1,TRBJ1-1,TGTGCCAGTACCGACAGGGGAGGCATGGACACTGAAGCTTTCTTT,CASTDRGGMDTEAFF
TRBV19,NA,NA,TRBJ2-2,TGTGCCAGTAGTATACCCAGGGGGGACACCGGGGAGCTGTTTTTT,CASSIPRGDTGELFF
TRBV6-5,NA,NA,TRBJ1-2,TGTGCCAGCAGTCTCGATTTTTATGGCTACACCTTC,CASSLDFYGYTF
TRBV6-1,few,TRBD1,TRBJ2-2,TGTGCCGTCCGGCCGGGACAGGAGACCGGGGAGCTGTTTTTT,CAVRPGQETGELFF
TRBV5-1,NA,TRBD1,TRBJ1-1,TGCGCCAGCAGTAAGACAGGGGGAATCCTTGAAGCTTTCTTT,CASSKTGGILEAFF
TRBV2,NA,TRBD2,TRBJ2-5,TGTGCCAGCAGCATCCCGGGACTAGCGGGGAAAGAGACCCAGTACTTC,CASSIPGLAGKETQYF
TRBV9,NA,NA,TRBJ1-1,TGTGCCAGCAGCGTAACCCCCGGGAACGAAGCTTTCTTT,CASSVTPGNEAFF
TRBV7-9,once,TRBD1,TRBJ2-2,TGTGCCAGCAGCGTTACAGGGGTGCGCACCGGGGAGCTGTTTTTT,CASSVTGVRTGELFF
TRBV6-5,NA,NA,TRBJ2-7,TGTGCCAGCAGTTACTCGGGGGGGGCGGGCGAGCAGTACTTC,CASSYSGGAGEQYF
TRBV3-1,NA,NA,TRBJ2-5,TGTGCCAGCAGCCAAGAACCACAGCCGGAGACCCAGTACTTC,CASSQEPQPETQYF
TRBV6-6,NA,NA,TRBJ1-1,TGTGCCAGCACCCCTTGGCAAGGGACTGAAGCTTTCTTT,CASTPWQGTEAFF
TRBV6-5,NA,NA,TRBJ1-1,TGTGCCAGCAGTTGGCAGCTCCTAGGCACTGAAGCTTTCTTT,CASSWQLLGTEAFF
TRBV20-1,NA,NA,TRBJ2-1,TGCAGTGCTAGGACCGGGACCCGGCAGGCGTACAATGAGCAGTTCTTC,CSARTGTRQAYNEQFF
TRBV29-1,NA,NA,TRBJ2-1,TGCAGCGTTGAAGATCCCAGAGGGGCCAATGAGCAGTTCTTC,CSVEDPRGANEQFF
TRBV28,NA,TRBD2,TRBJ2-1,TGTGCCAGCACTAGCGGGGGATACAATGAGCAGTTCTTC,CASTSGGYNEQFF
TRBV5-4,NA,NA,TRBJ2-1,TGTGCCAGCAGCTTCTCCGCCTCATTGGAGCAGTTCTTC,CASSFSASLEQFF
TRBV29-1,NA,TRBD1,TRBJ2-7,TGCAGCGTGGTTACGACAGGGACCTACGAGCAGTACTTC,CSVVTTGTYEQYF
TRBV28,NA,NA,TRBJ1-2,TGTGCCAGCAGGGACACGGAGCGAGGAGGCTACACCTTC,CASRDTERGGYTF
TRBV30,NA,NA,TRBJ2-3,TGTGCCTGGGGTAGATCCGGGACTCGCAGCACAGATACGCAGTATTTT,CAWGRSGTRSTDTQYF
TRBV2,NA,TRBD1,TRBJ1-1,TGTGCCAGCAGGGACAGGGGTGGGACTGAAGCTTTCTTT,CASRDRGGTEAFF
TRBV7-9,NA,TRBD2,TRBJ2-1,TGTGCCAGCAGCTTTCGGCGGGGGGGCAATGAGCAGTTCTTC,CASSFRRGGNEQFF
TRBV25-1,NA,NA,TRBJ2-6,TGTGCCATCGAGCTAGATGGCTCTGGGGCCAACGTCCTGACTTTC,CAIELDGSGANVLTF
TRBV6-1,NA,TRBD2,TRBJ2-1,TGTGCCGAGGGGACTAGCGGGTCTACGGGGGAGCAGTTCTTC,CAEGTSGSTGEQFF
TRBV29-1,NA,TRBD1,TRBJ2-2,TGCAGCGTTGATACCAGGGGGCCCGGAACCGGGGAGCTGTTTTTT,CSVDTRGPGTGELFF
TRBV15,NA,NA,TRBJ2-1,TGTGCCACCAGCACAACCGTGACTAGGAGCTCCTACAATGAGCAGTTCTTC,CATSTTVTRSSYNEQFF
TRBV5-4,NA,TRBD1,TRBJ1-3,TGTGCCAGCAGCTATGGACAGGGGGCGCGAGGAAACACCATATATTTT,CASSYGQGARGNTIYF
TRBV24-1,NA,TRBD1,TRBJ2-4,TGTGCCACCAGTGACGGGACAGGAGTAGCCAAAAACATTCAGTACTTC,CATSDGTGVAKNIQYF
TRBV6-6,few,NA,TRBJ2-3,TGTGCCAGCTCCCTAGGGGCCCCAGATACGCAGTATTTT,CASSLGAPDTQYF
TRBV2,NA,NA,TRBJ1-5,TGTGCCAGCAGTGAAGAACTCGGGACGTCGATCCCGCCCCAGCATTTT,CASSEELGTSIPPQHF
TRBV11-2,NA,NA,TRBJ2-3,TGTGCCAGCAGCTTAACTAGTCCTGGGGGGACAGATACGCAGTATTTT,CASSLTSPGGTDTQYF
TRBV4-2,NA,NA,TRBJ2-1,TGTGCCAGCAGCCAAGATTTGGCAGGGGAAGATGTAGAGGATGAGCAGTTCTTC,CASSQDLAGEDVEDEQFF
TRBV7-8,NA,NA,TRBJ2-6,TGTGCCAGCAGTCGAGGGCCTCCTGGGGCCAACGTCCTGACTTTC,CASSRGPPGANVLTF
TRBV9,NA,NA,TRBJ1-2,TGTGCCAGCAGCGTAGACGCAGGGGATGGCTACACCTTC,CASSVDAGDGYTF
TRBV3-1,NA,NA,TRBJ2-1,TGTGCCAGCAGCCCCCTCCGGAGCGCCTACAATGAGCAGTTCTTC,CASSPLRSAYNEQFF
TRBV7-3,NA,TRBD1,TRBJ2-6,TGTGCCAGCAGCATCGGACAGGGGAGGGCTGGGGCCAACGTCCTGACTTTC,CASSIGQGRAGANVLTF
TRBV29-1,NA,NA,TRBJ2-3,TGCAGCGTAGCCCAGGGGATGGGGTCGGGGGATACGCAGTATTTT,CSVAQGMGSGDTQYF
TRBV20-1,once,NA,TRBJ2-5,TGCAGTGCGGGGGACGTACGGGGGACCCAGTACTTC,CSAGDVRGTQYF
TRBV11-3,NA,TRBD2,TRBJ2-1,TGTGCCAGCAGCTTAGATGGACCTAGCGGCGATGAGCAGTTCTTC,CASSLDGPSGDEQFF
TRBV6-1,NA,NA,TRBJ2-3,TGTGCCAGCAGTGAACCCGAGGGGACCATCACAGATACGCAGTATTTT,CASSEPEGTITDTQYF
TRBV5-1,once,NA,TRBJ2-4,TGCGCCAGCAGCTTGGAAGGGAGGAAAGCCAAAAACATTCAGTACTTC,CASSLEGRKAKNIQYF
TRBV20-1,NA,TRBD2,TRBJ2-1,TGCAGTGCTAGAGCCCCACTAGCGGGAGGGAGGACCTACAATGAGCAGTTCTTC,CSARAPLAGGRTYNEQFF